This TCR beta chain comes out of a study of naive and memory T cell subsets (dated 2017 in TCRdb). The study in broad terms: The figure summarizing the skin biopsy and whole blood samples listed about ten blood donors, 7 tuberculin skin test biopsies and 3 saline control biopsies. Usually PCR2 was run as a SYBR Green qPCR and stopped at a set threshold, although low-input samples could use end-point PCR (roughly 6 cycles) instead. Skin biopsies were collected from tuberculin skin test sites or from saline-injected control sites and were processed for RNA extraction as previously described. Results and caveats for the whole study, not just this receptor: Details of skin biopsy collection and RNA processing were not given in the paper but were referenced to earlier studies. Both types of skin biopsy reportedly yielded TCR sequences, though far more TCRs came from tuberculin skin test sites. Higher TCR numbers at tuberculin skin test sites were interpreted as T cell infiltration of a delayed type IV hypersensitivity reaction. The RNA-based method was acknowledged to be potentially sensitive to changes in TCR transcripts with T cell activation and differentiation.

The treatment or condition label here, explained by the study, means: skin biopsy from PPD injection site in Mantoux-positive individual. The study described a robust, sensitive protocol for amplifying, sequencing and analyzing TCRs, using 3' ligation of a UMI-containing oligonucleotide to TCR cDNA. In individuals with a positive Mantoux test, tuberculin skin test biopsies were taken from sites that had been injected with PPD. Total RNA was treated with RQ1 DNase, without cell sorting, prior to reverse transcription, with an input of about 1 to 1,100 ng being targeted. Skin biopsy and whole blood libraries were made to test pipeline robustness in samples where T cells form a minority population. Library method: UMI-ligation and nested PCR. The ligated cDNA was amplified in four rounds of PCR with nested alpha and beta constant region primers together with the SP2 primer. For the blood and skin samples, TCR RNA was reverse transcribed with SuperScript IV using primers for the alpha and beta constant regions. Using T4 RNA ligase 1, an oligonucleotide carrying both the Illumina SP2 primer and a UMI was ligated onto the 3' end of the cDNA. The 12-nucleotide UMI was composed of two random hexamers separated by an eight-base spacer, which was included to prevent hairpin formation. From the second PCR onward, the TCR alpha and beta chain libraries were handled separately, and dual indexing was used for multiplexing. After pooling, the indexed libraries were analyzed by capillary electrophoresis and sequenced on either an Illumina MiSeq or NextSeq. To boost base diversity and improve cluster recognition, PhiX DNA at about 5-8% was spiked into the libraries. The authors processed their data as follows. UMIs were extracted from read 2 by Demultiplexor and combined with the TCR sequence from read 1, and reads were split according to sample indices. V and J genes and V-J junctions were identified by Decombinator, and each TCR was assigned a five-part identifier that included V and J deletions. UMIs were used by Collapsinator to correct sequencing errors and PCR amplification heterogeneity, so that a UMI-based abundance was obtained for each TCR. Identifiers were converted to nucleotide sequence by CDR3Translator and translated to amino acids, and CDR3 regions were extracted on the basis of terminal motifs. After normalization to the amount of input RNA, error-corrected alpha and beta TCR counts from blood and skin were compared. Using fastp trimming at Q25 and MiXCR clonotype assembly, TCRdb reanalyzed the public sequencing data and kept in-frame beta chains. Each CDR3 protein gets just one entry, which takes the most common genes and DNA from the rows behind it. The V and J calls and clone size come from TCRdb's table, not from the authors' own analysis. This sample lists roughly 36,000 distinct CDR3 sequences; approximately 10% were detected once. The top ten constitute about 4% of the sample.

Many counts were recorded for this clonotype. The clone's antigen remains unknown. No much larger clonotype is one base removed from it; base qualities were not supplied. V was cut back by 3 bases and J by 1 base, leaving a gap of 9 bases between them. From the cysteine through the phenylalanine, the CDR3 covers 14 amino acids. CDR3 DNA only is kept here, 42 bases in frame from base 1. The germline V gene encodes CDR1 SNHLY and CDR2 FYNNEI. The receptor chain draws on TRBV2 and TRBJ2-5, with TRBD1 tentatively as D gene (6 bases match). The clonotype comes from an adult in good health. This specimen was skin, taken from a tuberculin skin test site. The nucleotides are TGTGCCAGCAGTGACACAGGGTTCCAAGAGACCCAGTACTTC. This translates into CASSDTGFQETQYF.